The next 22 T cell receptor beta chains were all read from a single sample in a study of T cells in Graves' hyperthyroidism and ophthalmopathy. From RNA transcripts, TCR beta CDR3 regions were amplified. With the HTBI primer set, the TCR CDR3 went through a first round of RT-PCR. Using its own MiXCR run on the multiplex PCR reads, TCRdb lists one record per CDR3 protein. The sample holds 130,000 to 150,000 distinct CDR3 sequences, over 20% seen once. The specimen was blood. The receptors come from a woman aged 50 to 65 with Graves' hyperthyroidism that later progressed to Graves' ophthalmopathy.

This clonotype was counted at least ten times. The chain has TRBV28 and TRBJ2-5; D is unclear. This CDR3 is 13 amino acids long. From germline, CDR1 is MDHEN and CDR2 SYDVKM. V was clipped by 3 bases and J by 0 bases, with 5 bases between them. This CDR3 is CASSFGYQETQYF. CDR3 bases: TGTGCCAGCAGTTTTGGGTACCAAGAGACCCAGTACTTC.

This clonotype was picked up many times. The genes are TRBV30 and TRBJ2-7; tentative D call: TRBD1 (6 bases). Germline values: CDR1 GTSNPN, CDR2 SVGIG (reference sequence). Deletions cut 2 bases from V and 4 bases from J, with 12 bases between. CDR3 length equals 13 residues. The CDR3 protein is CAWSLQGLYEQYF. The DNA of the CDR3 is TGTGCCTGGAGTCTTCAGGGGTTGTACGAGCAGTACTTC.

This clonotype was found a few times. J is TRBJ2-1 and V is TRBV7-9; D unclear. The CDR3 is 14 amino acids. The V gene lost 1 base and the J gene lost 8 bases, with 12 bases spanning the gap. The germline V gene has CDR1 SEHNR and CDR2 FQNEAQ (reference sequence). CDR3 DNA: TGTGCCAGCAGCTTAGAAGGTAGGGCCCATGAGCAGTTCTTC. It encodes CASSLEGRAHEQFF.

This clonotype was seen ten or more times. The chain recombines TRBV20-1 with TRBJ1-1; 7 bases are a match to TRBD1. The germline CDR1 and CDR2 sequences are DFQATT and SNEGSKA (reference sequence). The CDR3 is made up of 15 amino acids. After removal of 3 bases from V and 0 bases from J, the junction contained 7 bases not matched to a gene. DNA of the CDR3: TGCAGTGCTAGGACAGGGATTGCCATGAACACTGAAGCTTTCTTT. Translation: CSARTGIAMNTEAFF.

There are many counts of this clonotype. The chain has TRBV7-9 and TRBJ2-3; D is possibly TRBD2 (6 bases). Germline-derived CDR1 and CDR2 are SEHNR and FQNEAQ (reference sequence). V lost 0 bases and J lost 2, with 12 bases in between. CDR3 length: 16 residues. CDR3 DNA: TGTGCCAGCAGCTTAGCGCTCGGGGGTCCCACAGATACGCAGTATTTT. Residues: CASSLALGGPTDTQYF.

At least ten counts were recorded for this clonotype. The V gene is TRBV5-1, the J gene TRBJ2-3, with D perhaps matching TRBD2 (6 bases). Trimming stripped 4 bases from V and 6 bases from J, with 15 bases between. Per the germline V gene, CDR1 is SGHRS and CDR2 is YFSETQ. The CDR3 consists of 14 residues. CDR3 residues: CASSLGTSGDTQYF. CDR3 DNA sequence: TGCGCCAGCAGCCTAGGGACCAGCGGGGATACGCAGTATTTT. Drawing the rest from reference TRBV5-1 and TRBJ2-3, the complete variable domain is KAGVTQTPRYLIKTRGQQVTLSCSPISGHRSVSWYQQTPGQGLQFLFEYFSETQRNKGNFPGRFSGRQFSNSRSEMNVSTLELGDSALYLCASSLGTSGDTQYFGPGTRLTVL.

This clonotype was picked up many times. This chain joins TRBV11-2 and TRBJ2-7, with 7 bases lining up with TRBD2. There are 14 residues in the CDR3. V gave up 0 bases and J gave up 3 bases; unmatched junction bases: 2. Per the germline V gene, CDR1 is SGHAT and CDR2 is FQNNGV. The CDR3, as DNA: TGTGCCAGCAGCTTAGACGGCGGGAGCTACGAGCAGTACTTC. Protein sequence: CASSLDGGSYEQYF.

The chain uses TRBV27 and TRBJ2-3; the match to TRBD1 covers 8 bases. This CDR3 contains 15 residues. The germline V gene encodes CDR1 MNHEY and CDR2 SMNVEV (reference sequence). V lost 7 bases to trimming and J lost 1 base; unmatched junction nucleotides: 7. The CDR3 region is CASTPGGEGTDTQYF. The CDR3 DNA reads as TGTGCCAGCACCCCAGGGGGCGAAGGCACAGATACGCAGTATTTT.

This clonotype was observed at least ten times. The chain employs TRBV28 and TRBJ2-1, with 8 bases identical to TRBD2. V dropped 5 bases and J dropped 4; count of bases not matched to a gene: 10. The CDR3 contains 16 residues. Germline CDR1 reads MDHEN; CDR2 reads SYDVKM. The CDR3 is CASSPLELAGYNEQFF. CDR3 DNA sequence: TGTGCCAGCAGTCCCCTCGAGCTAGCGGGTTACAATGAGCAGTTCTTC.

This clonotype was seen at least ten times. The V and J genes are TRBV20-1 and TRBJ2-7; possibly TRBD2 for D (6 bases). Trimming removed 1 base from V and 5 bases from J, with 15 bases in between. The V gene's germline CDR1 is DFQATT and CDR2 SNEGSKA (reference sequence). The CDR3 consists of 14 residues. Here the CDR3 DNA reads TGCAGTGCTAGAGTATCGGGACTTTCACACGAGCAGTACTTC. It translates to CSARVSGLSHEQYF.

The rearrangement joins TRBV2 to TRBJ2-1; D not certain. The CDR3 totals 16 residues. Per the germline V gene, CDR1 is SNHLY and CDR2 is FYNNEI. Deletions cut 1 base from V and 4 bases from J, with 14 bases between. CDR3 amino acids: CASSEEDLQQYNEQFF. The CDR3 DNA reads TGTGCCAGCAGTGAAGAAGACCTCCAACAATACAATGAGCAGTTCTTC.

This clonotype was found many times. CDR3 protein: CASSPTGRLAGTTYEQYF. CDR3 DNA sequence: TGTGCCAGCAGCCCCACAGGGAGGCTAGCGGGAACAACCTACGAGCAGTACTTC. The rearrangement joins TRBV11-2 to TRBJ2-7; TRBD2 matches at 9 bases. Trimming cost V 5 bases and J 2 bases; bases outside gene matches: 16. The CDR3 has 18 residues. Germline V gene data show CDR1 as SGHAT and CDR2 as FQNNGV.

This clonotype came up many times. V usage is TRBV28 and J usage is TRBJ1-6; possibly TRBD1 for D (6 bases). The length of the CDR3 is 13 residues. CDR1 and CDR2 from the germline V gene are MDHEN and SYDVKM. Trimming pared 5 bases from V and 10 bases from J, leaving 12 bases between. The DNA for the CDR3 is TGTGCCAGCAGTCCCCCGGGGGCCTCACCCCTCCACTTT. Translation gives CASSPPGASPLHF.

This clonotype has a count of ten or more. V and J are TRBV9 and TRBJ1-4, with 10 bases aligning to TRBD1. The V gene end was trimmed by 3 bases and the J gene end by 5 bases; junction bases not matched to a gene: 7. Germline V gene sequence: CDR1 SGDLS, CDR2 YYNGEE. The CDR3 extends over 16 amino acids. CDR3 sequence reads: CASSEVPGQGNEKLFF. The CDR3 DNA is TGTGCCAGCAGCGAGGTCCCGGGACAGGGGAATGAAAAACTGTTTTTT.

The gene calls are TRBV30 and TRBJ2-6; 7 bases line up with TRBD1. The CDR3 totals 16 residues. Per germline, CDR1 GTSNPN and CDR2 SVGIG (reference sequence). V lost 5 bases, J lost 2 bases, and 9 bases stayed unmatched. This CDR3 is CAWSRDSLTGANVLTF. CDR3 coding DNA: TGTGCCTGGTCCCGGGACAGCCTGACTGGGGCCAACGTCCTGACTTTC. Looking up the rest from reference TRBV30 and TRBJ2-6 gives the full variable domain: SQTIHQWPATLVQPVGSPLSLECTVEGTSNPNLYWYRQAAGRGLQLLFYSVGIGQISSEVPQNLSASRPQDRQFILSSKKLLLSDSGFYLCAWSRDSLTGANVLTFGAGSRLTVL.

This clonotype appeared a few times. It is unclear where the CDR3 begins or ends on the DNA, so no DNA is shown, and the CDR3 is as TCRdb lists it. The chain uses TRBV24-1 and TRBJ1-1; the table's D call TRBD1 went unverified against the DNA. The CDR3 is 15 amino acids in total, end residues counted. CDR1 and CDR2 (germline): KGHDR, SFDVKD. CDR3 protein: CATSDFGLGARGPFF.

V and J are TRBV20-1 and TRBJ2-3; 9 bases align to TRBD2. Germline CDR1 reads DFQATT; CDR2 reads SNEGSKA (reference sequence). This CDR3 contains 16 residues. The J segment lost 4 bases and the V segment lost 0 bases, leaving 8 bases of the junction unmatched. CDR3 amino acids: CSARDGLAWGADTQYF. The CDR3 nucleotides read TGCAGTGCTAGAGATGGACTAGCGTGGGGCGCAGATACGCAGTATTTT.

This clonotype was picked up many times. This chain uses TRBV2 with TRBJ2-5, with a weak D call TRBD2 (6 bases). From germline, CDR1 is SNHLY and CDR2 FYNNEI. V was pared by 6 bases and J by 5 bases, with 25 bases between. The CDR3 has 17 residues. The CDR3 DNA is TGTGCCAGCAGCCTAATCACCGGGACTGCGGAGAGGGAGACCCAGTACTTC. This sequence encodes CASSLITGTAERETQYF.

The chain uses TRBV19 and TRBJ1-4, with D possibly matching TRBD1 (5 bases). The germline V gene has CDR1 LNHDA and CDR2 SQIVND (reference sequence). V was pared by 9 bases and J by 7 bases, with 12 bases between. The CDR3 runs 12 residues. The CDR3 here is CASFRAGEKLFF. The CDR3 DNA is TGTGCCAGCTTCAGGGCCGGTGAAAAACTGTTTTTT.

Turning to this clonotype: A junction end diverges from the germline sequence, so it may reflect a read error. V and J are TRBV3-1 and TRBJ2-7, with no clear D. The CDR3 consists of 15 residues. The V gene's germline CDR1 is LGHDT and CDR2 YNNKEL (reference sequence). CDR3 DNA: TGCGCCAGCAGTGAGTCCCCCTTTTGTTCCTACGAGCAGTACTTC. Its protein product is CASSESPFCSYEQYF.

The table lists this clonotype with many counts. The rearrangement joins TRBV11-1 to TRBJ2-7; the D is unclear. CDR3 length: 14 residues. The germline CDR1 and CDR2 sequences are SGHAT and FQDESV (reference sequence). The ends were cut back, 1 base at V and 2 bases at J, with 9 bases in the middle. The CDR3 DNA reads as TGTGCCAGCAGCTTAGGCGGAGTACCCTACGAGCAGTACTTC. It is translated as CASSLGGVPYEQYF. Together with reference TRBV11-1 and TRBJ2-7, the CDR3 gives the full variable domain: EAEVAQSPRYKITEKSQAVAFWCDPISGHATLYWYRQILGQGPELLVQFQDESVVDDSQLPKDRFSAERLKGVDSTLKIQPAELGDSAMYLCASSLGGVPYEQYFGPGTRLTVT.

There are many counts of this clonotype. The chain links TRBV6-1 to TRBJ2-1; 10 bases line up with TRBD2. Germline V CDR1 and CDR2: MNHNS, SASEGT. V trimming: 6 bases; J trimming: 4 bases; junction bases outside the gene matches: 9. This CDR3 is built from 16 residues. CDR3 DNA: TGTGCCAGCAGCTCTACCGGGACTAGCGTTTACAATGAGCAGTTCTTC. As protein: CASSSTGTSVYNEQFF.